One and the same sample provided the 3 T cell receptor beta chains below, sequenced in a study of T cell repertoires in cytomegalovirus infection. A single record per CDR3 protein comes from TCRdb applying MiXCR to the reads. This table has approximately 910,000 distinct CDR3 sequences, roughly a third appearing once. No antigen has been identified for these receptors. The source was cultured CD8+ T cells from PBMCs, collected from culture after CMV antigen stimulation. The receptors come from a human donor in good health (CMV status not recorded). Some clones in this sample may be carry-over from other donors' samples.

Note on this clonotype: This clone may be a read error of a much larger clone one base away. This sequence joins TRBV7-9 and TRBJ1-2; no definite D call. Germline assignment: CDR1 SEHNR and CDR2 FQNEAQ (reference sequence). This CDR3 has 13 residues. CDR3 loop: CASSSGLDYGHTF. As DNA, the CDR3 is TGTGCCAGCAGCTCAGGACTCGACTATGGCCACACCTTC.

Regarding this clonotype: Mismatch with germline at one junction end may stem from a read error. This chain links TRBV5-3 with TRBJ1-1; no reliable D call. TRBV5-3 belongs to the ORF category, with a function that is uncertain. The CDR3 loop spans 14 amino acids. CDR3 nucleotides: TGTGCCAGCAGCTTGGGGAACAGCGCGGCTGAAGCTTTCTTT. It is translated as CASSLGNSAAEAFF.

The chain joins TRBV10-3 to TRBJ2-3; D is unresolved. Looked up from germline, CDR1 is ENHRY and CDR2 is SYGVKD. V was pared by 0 bases and J by 6 bases, with 7 bases between. The CDR3 has 13 amino acids. As DNA, the CDR3 is TGTGCCATCAGTGAGTCCTGGGTTGATACGCAGTATTTT. Its protein is CAISESWVDTQYF.